These T cell receptor beta chains were read from a single sample in a study of blood T cells in healthy people across ages. One entry per CDR3 protein, called by TCRdb with MiXCR from the 5' RACE reads. The table shows about 930,000 distinct CDR3 sequences, with about 29% occurring only once. These sequences were also reported in another study, on T cells of mothers and their children.

Sequencing input: blood. The origin of the receptors is a woman aged 40 to 50 in good health. Each CDR3 is given without its conserved first and last residue. The order of the fields is V gene, D gene, CDR3 length, J gene, clone size, CDR3 protein. A D gene is named only where the DNA matches it firmly. Not all rows give a size; the values are once, few, many and, for expanded clones, a class.

>TRBV9|TRBD2|14|TRBJ2-1|.
ASSPGSGGWGNEQF
>TRBV28|TRBD1|14|TRBJ2-7|many
VSPPSGTGGTYEQY
>TRBV12-3/TRBV12-4|.|11|TRBJ1-5|.
ASSLRIDQPQH
>TRBV7-9|.|13|TRBJ1-1|few
ASSLDLGFNTEAF
>TRBV20-1|.|12|TRBJ1-1|few
SARATGLNTEAF
>TRBV28|.|10|TRBJ1-2|.
ASVRGTYGYT
>TRBV11-2|.|16|TRBJ2-3|once
ASSLGVEAWKGTDTQY
>TRBV20-1|TRBD1|10|TRBJ2-1|few
SAIPDRVRPF
>TRBV6-5|.|12|TRBJ2-7|once
ASSSAVPYYEQY
>TRBV28|TRBD2|13|TRBJ2-7|many
ASSSSSGGHYEQY
>TRBV4-3|.|15|TRBJ2-6|few
ASSQDERSSGANVLT
>TRBV14|.|12|TRBJ2-7|many
ASSPRQVAYEQY
>TRBV5-5|.|13|TRBJ2-5|once
ASSPRGATGETQY
>TRBV20-1|.|12|TRBJ1-1|once
SARPPDSNTEAF
>TRBV6-5|.|12|TRBJ2-3|few
ASSYSGAADTQY
>TRBV28|.|12|TRBJ1-4|.
ASRGRAGNEKLF
>TRBV29-1|.|10|TRBJ2-1|.
SGAGLPHEQF
>TRBV24-1|TRBD1|15|TRBJ2-3|few
ATSDLRRTEGTDTRY
>TRBV4-1|TRBD2|18|TRBJ2-2|.
ASSQDSGLAGGPNTGELF
>TRBV7-8|.|13|TRBJ2-7|.
ASSLRTHLSYEQY
>TRBV20-1|TRBD2|13|TRBJ2-1|.
SAQETSGYQNEQF
>TRBV30|.|11|TRBJ1-5|.
AWSVRDNQPQH
>TRBV3-1|TRBD1|16|TRBJ1-1|few
ASSQDHLGQRYGTEAF
>TRBV9|.|13|TRBJ1-2|few
ASSVGPTLRYGYT
>TRBV12-3/TRBV12-4|TRBD1|13|TRBJ1-1|.
ASSSSGRGNAEAF
>TRBV7-9|TRBD1|13|TRBJ1-2|few
ASSLEGQGSHGYT
>TRBV12-3/TRBV12-4|.|19|TRBJ2-5|few
ASSLPLGVMEVLDSQETQY
>TRBV20-1|.|10|TRBJ2-7|few
SASLMVYEQY
>TRBV28|TRBD2|12|TRBJ2-7|few
ASSQLGGWYEQY
>TRBV7-7|TRBD1|11|TRBJ1-1|few
ASSVDRGSEAF
>TRBV24-1|.|11|TRBJ2-3|many
ATSDSSTDTQY
>TRBV7-2|.|11|TRBJ1-2|many
ASSLETFYGYT
>TRBV24-1|.|13|TRBJ1-4|once
ATSDTGEKGEKLF
>TRBV10-3|TRBD1|14|TRBJ1-5|few
AISPGTGGINQPQH
>TRBV5-5|TRBD1|13|TRBJ1-1|few
ASSRLNRGNTEAF
>TRBV7-2|.|12|TRBJ1-2|few
ASSLQAPGYGYT
>TRBV29-1|.|10|TRBJ2-7|many
SGIGVINEQY
>TRBV11-2|.|13|TRBJ2-7|few
ASSLGLGPSYEQY
>TRBV28|.|14|TRBJ1-5|few
ASQSRGRGANQPQH
>TRBV20-1|TRBD2|13|TRBJ2-3|.
SAIRLAGNTDTQY
>TRBV5-1|.|10|TRBJ2-3|once
TSSLGLDTQY
>TRBV2|TRBD1|14|TRBJ2-7|.
ASSAVPGQGDNEQY
>TRBV25-1|.|10|TRBJ1-2|.
ASSESTDGYT
>TRBV3-1|.|14|TRBJ2-3|few
ASSQDTPGMPDTQY
>TRBV6-5|.|11|TRBJ1-1|few
ASSYVAGAEAF
>TRBV5-1|.|11|TRBJ2-7|many
ASSLGNTYEQY
>TRBV7-2|TRBD2|14|TRBJ2-7|.
ASSLAGLAGMNEQY
>TRBV7-9|TRBD1|12|TRBJ1-2|few
ASSPQDRDKGYT